The 14 T cell receptor beta chains presented below share a single source sample, sequenced in a study of naive and memory T cell subsets. Amplification of ligated cDNA took four PCR rounds with SP2 and nested alpha and beta constant primers. TCRdb re-called the 5' RACE reads with MiXCR, one entry per CDR3 protein. Of about 59,000 distinct CDR3 sequences listed, roughly 8.1% were seen once; the top ten hold under 25%. TCR cDNA received a 3' ligated oligonucleotide that carried a UMI. The receptors shown here come from a female donor in good health.

This clonotype appeared many times. V is TRBV18 and J is TRBJ2-3; D call uncertain. V lost 3 bases to trimming and J lost 4 bases, with 17 bases between them. Per the germline V gene, CDR1 is KGHSH and CDR2 is LQKENI. This CDR3 is 16 amino acids long. The CDR3, as DNA: TGTGCCAGCTCACCGCAATGGGCAGCGACGGCAGATACGCAGTATTTT. As protein: CASSPQWAATADTQYF.

This clonotype was recorded many times. The V and J genes are TRBV28 and TRBJ1-4, with 8 bases lining up with TRBD1. Germline V gene sequence: CDR1 MDHEN, CDR2 SYDVKM. V shed 2 bases and J 2 bases; nucleotides not matched to a gene: 4. This CDR3 has 16 amino acids. In DNA, the CDR3 is TGTGCCAGCAGTTTAAGGCAGGGGGCGACTAATGAAAAACTGTTTTTT. Its translation: CASSLRQGATNEKLFF.

This chain connects TRBV13 to TRBJ2-1; 9 positions match TRBD2. This CDR3 has 17 amino acids. Germline V gives CDR1 PRHDT, CDR2 FYEKMQ (reference sequence). The V and J ends lost 5 bases and 3 bases, in that order; junction bases with no gene match: 11. CDR3 sequence reads: CASSGSSGRNFYNEQFF. DNA for the CDR3: TGTGCCAGCAGCGGCAGTAGCGGGAGAAATTTCTACAATGAGCAGTTCTTC.

This chain joins TRBV7-2 and TRBJ2-5; D uncertain. This CDR3 spans 13 amino acids. The germline V and J ends were trimmed by 1 base and 3 bases, with 6 bases remaining between them. The germline V gene has CDR1 SGHTA and CDR2 FQGNSA. This CDR3 is CASSLVDEETQYF. CDR3 in DNA: TGTGCCAGCAGCTTAGTAGATGAAGAGACCCAGTACTTC. Filled out from reference TRBV7-2 and TRBJ2-5, the complete variable domain reads GAGVSQSPSNKVTEKGKDVELRCDPISGHTALYWYRQSLGQGLEFLIYFQGNSAPDKSGLPSDRFSAERTGGSVSTLTIQRTQQEDSAVYLCASSLVDEETQYFGPGTRLLVL.

The chain combines TRBV28 with TRBJ1-5, with D possibly matching TRBD1 (6 bases). CDR3 length equals 15 residues. Per germline, CDR1 MDHEN and CDR2 SYDVKM. Trimming shortened V by 8 bases and J by 0 bases, and 14 bases separated the two germline ends. The CDR3 DNA follows: TGTGCCAGCTTGGGGGCCGAGGCTAGCAATCAGCCCCAGCATTTT. It specifies CASLGAEASNQPQHF.

J is TRBJ1-1 and V is TRBV6-6; 7 bases agree with TRBD1. Trimming cost V 6 bases and J 2 bases; bases outside gene matches: 6. This CDR3 has 14 residues. Germline lookup yields CDR1 MNHNY and CDR2 SVGAGI (reference sequence). In DNA, the CDR3 is TGTGCCAGCAGCCCGGGACAGTTTAACACTGAAGCTTTCTTT. Protein: CASSPGQFNTEAFF.

The gene calls are TRBV5-5 and TRBJ2-1, with a weak D call TRBD1 (6 bases). The CDR3 contains 16 residues. In germline, CDR1 is SGHKS, CDR2 YYEKEE (reference sequence). Trimming pared 4 bases from V and 0 bases from J, leaving 14 bases between. DNA for the CDR3: TGTGCCAGCAGCGGGGACCGGACAGTCTCCTACAATGAGCAGTTCTTC. Protein product: CASSGDRTVSYNEQFF. Using reference TRBV5-5 and TRBJ2-1 for the parts outside the CDR3, the full variable domain is DAGVTQSPTHLIKTRGQQVTLRCSPISGHKSVSWYQQVLGQGPQFIFQYYEKEERGRGNFPDRFSARQFPNYSSELNVNALLLGDSALYLCASSGDRTVSYNEQFFGPGTRLTVL.

The gene calls are TRBV6-4 and TRBJ2-3; 10 positions match TRBD2. The length of the CDR3 is 16 residues. CDR1 is MRHNA and CDR2 is SNTAGT in the germline V gene. V trimming: 3 bases; J trimming: 2 bases; junction bases outside the gene matches: 5. CDR3 DNA sequence: TGTGCCAGCAGTGAACCAGCGGGGGGGCTCACAGATACGCAGTATTTT. Encoded protein: CASSEPAGGLTDTQYF.

This clonotype was counted between two and nine times. The gene calls are TRBV12-3 or TRBV12-4 and TRBJ1-5; no reliable D call. Between the trimmed V and J ends, which lost 4 bases and 5 bases, there was a span of 6 bases. The CDR3 runs 12 residues. The CDR3 is CASSSRDQPQHF. The CDR3 DNA sequence: TGTGCCAGCAGTTCCCGGGATCAGCCCCAGCATTTT.

This clonotype was seen many times. The chain links TRBV30 to TRBJ2-3; D is undetermined. Trimming removed 1 base at V and 2 bases at J, with 10 bases between. CDR1 GTSNPN and CDR2 SVGIG come from the germline V gene (reference sequence). The CDR3 has 14 amino acids. The CDR3 DNA reads as TGTGCCTGGAGTGACCAAGGGCTCACAGATACGCAGTATTTT. Translating gives CAWSDQGLTDTQYF.

This rearrangement joins TRBV12-3 or TRBV12-4 to TRBJ1-4; D perhaps matches TRBD1 (6 bases). The CDR3 has 15 residues. Trimming removed 6 bases from V and 5 bases from J, with 16 bases in between. The CDR3 sequence is CASSKTGTRNEKLFF. The CDR3 DNA sequence: TGTGCCAGCAGCAAGACCGGGACAAGAAATGAAAAACTGTTTTTT.

The J gene is TRBJ2-3, the V gene TRBV5-1, with 12 bases fitting TRBD2. The trim removed 6 bases at V and 3 bases at J, leaving 11 bases unmatched. This CDR3 contains 17 residues. CDR1 and CDR2 (germline): SGHRS, YFSETQ. The CDR3 coding sequence is TGCGCCAGCACTAGCGGGAGGGCCTATTCGGGAACAGATACGCAGTATTTT. Translating gives CASTSGRAYSGTDTQYF.

There are many counts of this clonotype. This chain joins TRBV6-1 and TRBJ1-4; 7 bases align to TRBD1. Germline V gene lookup returns CDR1 MNHNS and CDR2 SASEGT. The CDR3 is 15 amino acids. The junction had 6 bases not matched to a gene; V was cut back by 0 bases and J by 8 bases. CDR3: CASSEAPGGQEKLFF. CDR3 bases: TGTGCCAGCAGTGAAGCGCCAGGGGGTCAGGAAAAACTGTTTTTT.

In its sample, this clonotype was seen many times. The chain has TRBV7-2 and TRBJ1-1; 8 bases are shared with TRBD1. Germline trimming cut 1 base from V and 5 bases from J; bases unmatched to any gene: 6. This CDR3 contains 15 residues. In germline, CDR1 is SGHTA, CDR2 FQGNSA. The CDR3 loop reads CASSLVTGVETEAFF. CDR3 sequence (DNA): TGTGCCAGCAGCTTAGTGACAGGGGTGGAGACTGAAGCTTTCTTT.